This T cell receptor beta chain was recovered during a study of shared clonotypes between healthy human individuals. As for the study in general: For every donor, three CD4 naive, three CD4 memory, two CD8 naive and one CD8 memory plates were used. The study, taken as a whole, reports: Sampling covered blood only; tissue repertoires likely differ.

It was across several immunoSEQ plates that each subset's genomic DNA was evenly split. Sequenced by immunoSEQ multiplex PCR; TCRdb stores in-frame clones only, minus some. The table shows under 1,100,000 clones, with approximately 80% occurring only once. A remark on this clone: Its antigen is not identified.

Adult Caucasians living in Nashville, Tennessee made up all of the donors. The CDR3 has 13 amino acids. Germline V lookup: CDR1 SNHLY, CDR2 FYNNEI. Trimming cost V 5 bases and J 2 bases, with 10 bases left between them. The receptor's source is a man aged 18 to 35 in good health. Some clones in this sample may be carry-over from other donors' samples. The chain joins TRBV2 to TRBJ2-7; TRBD1 or TRBD2 may be the D gene (5 bases each). Sequencing input: memory CD4+ T cells from PBMCs. The subset is: CD45RA-negative fraction. In DNA form, the CDR3 reads TGTGCCAGCAGTTGGGACGGGACCTACGAGCAGTACTTC. Amino acids: CASSWDGTYEQYF.